A single sample is the source of the 3 T cell receptor beta chains below, sequenced in a study of T cell responses to AZD1222 COVID-19 vaccine. TCRdb's table, derived via immunoSEQ multiplex PCR, lists solely in-frame clones and lacks some. This sample carries about 100,000 clones, 80% to 90% of them seen once, and the ten largest clones take 5% to 6.5%. This specimen was peripheral blood, taken on day 0 of AZD1222 vaccination. All receptors derive from an adult in good health.

The CDR3 DNA reads TGTGCCAGCAGTTTAACGGGACTCAACAATGAGCAGTTCTTC. It specifies CASSLTGLNNEQFF. The V and J genes are TRBV27 and TRBJ2-1, with D maybe TRBD2 (6 bases). The length of the CDR3 is 14 residues. CDR1 and CDR2 (germline): MNHEY, SMNVEV (reference sequence). Between the trimmed V and J ends, which lost 2 bases and 5 bases, there was a span of 10 bases.

This clone was observed once. The chain joins TRBV27 to TRBJ1-2; 8 bases agree with TRBD1. The CDR3 spans 13 residues. In germline, CDR1 is MNHEY, CDR2 SMNVEV (reference sequence). The V and J ends lost 6 bases and 1 base, in that order; junction bases with no gene match: 1. CDR3 residues: CASRDRVNYGYTF. CDR3 nucleotide sequence: TGTGCCAGCAGGGACAGGGTTAACTATGGCTACACCTTC.

This clone was seen just once. The J gene is TRBJ2-7, the V gene TRBV18; TRBD1 matches at 7 bases. The ends lost 4 bases at V and 5 bases at J; junction bases unmatched: 2. Germline V gene data show CDR1 as KGHSH and CDR2 as LQKENI. The CDR3 consists of 12 residues. CDR3 nucleotides: TGTGCCAGCTCACAAGGGGGCGACGAGCAGTACTTC. Protein product: CASSQGGDEQYF.